Shown below are 17 T cell receptor beta chains from a single sample sequenced in a study of vaccination and CD4 T cells after COVID-19. The study sequenced cultured CD4+ T cell DNA using the Oncomine TCR Beta short-read assay. TCRdb processed the PCR reads anew with MiXCR; each CDR3 protein has one entry. The table has under 9,500 distinct CDR3 sequences, around 64% seen once. These TCRs' antigens remain unknown. This sample's treatment: roughly nine-day PBMC culture with coronavirus spike peptide pools or control peptides (ViraFEST assay). Material for sequencing was CD4+ T cells from blood, cultured in vitro. These receptors were collected from a human donor who had recovered from COVID-19.

This chain uses TRBV12-3 or TRBV12-4 with TRBJ2-5; 7 bases are a match to TRBD2. This CDR3 is 14 amino acids long. Trimming removed 0 bases from V and 5 bases from J; junction bases left unmatched: 3. CDR3 residues: CASSLAGGSETQYF. The CDR3 region has the DNA TGTGCCAGCAGTTTAGCGGGGGGGAGTGAGACCCAGTACTTC.

The chain employs TRBV6-2 or TRBV6-3 and TRBJ2-7; TRBD1 might be the D (5 bases). The V end was cut by 2 bases, the J end by 5 bases, with 16 bases between. Germline V lookup: CDR1 MNHEY, CDR2 SVGEGT. The CDR3 is 15 amino acids. The CDR3 loop reads CASSYGQGYMNEQYF. The DNA for the CDR3 is TGTGCCAGCAGTTACGGGCAGGGCTATATGAACGAGCAGTACTTC.

There are a few counts of this clonotype. The chain employs TRBV2 and TRBJ1-6; D is uncertain. Per the germline V gene, CDR1 is SNHLY and CDR2 is FYNNEI. This CDR3 spans 14 amino acids. V lost 5 bases to trimming and J lost 4 bases, with 9 bases between them. Here the CDR3 DNA reads TGTGCCAGCAGTTTGACACCTTATAATTCACCCCTCCACTTT. Its protein is CASSLTPYNSPLHF.

The gene calls are TRBV15 and TRBJ2-3; tentative D call: TRBD2 (5 bases). Germline loops: CDR1 LNHNV, CDR2 YYDKDF (reference sequence). The CDR3 has 13 amino acids. V lost 8 bases and J lost 1, with 10 bases in between. The CDR3 nucleotides are TGTGCCACCTCGGGGTATGGCACAGATACGCAGTATTTT. Protein product: CATSGYGTDTQYF.

The chain is built from TRBV7-2 and TRBJ1-6; 10 nucleotides match TRBD1. CDR3 length equals 15 residues. CDR1 and CDR2 (germline): SGHTA, FQGNSA. The V and J ends lost 5 bases and 12 bases, in that order; junction bases with no gene match: 10. The CDR3 sequence: CASSPPGTGVKPLHF. CDR3 DNA sequence: TGTGCCAGCAGCCCACCCGGGACAGGGGTAAAACCCCTCCACTTT.

This chain joins TRBV19 and TRBJ2-3; TRBD1 matches 11 bases. Germline V gene lookup returns CDR1 LNHDA and CDR2 SQIVND (reference sequence). V lost 5 bases to trimming and J lost 4 bases; unmatched junction nucleotides: 2. The CDR3 runs 14 residues. DNA for the CDR3: TGTGCCAGTAGTCCGGGACAGGGGGCAGATACGCAGTATTTT. Translated: CASSPGQGADTQYF.

V is TRBV20-1 and J is TRBJ1-1; D not resolved. Germline CDR1 is DFQATT and CDR2 is SNEGSKA (reference sequence). CDR3 size: 12 residues. V was trimmed by 1 base and J by 6 bases, leaving 9 bases between them. CDR3 nucleotide sequence: TGCAGTGCTAGAGCAGAGTGGGCTGAAGCTTTCTTT. It is translated as CSARAEWAEAFF.

This chain's CDR3 is CASLRERDEQFF. The CDR3 DNA follows: TGCGCCAGCCTCCGTGAACGGGATGAGCAGTTCTTC. The chain links TRBV5-1 to TRBJ2-1; D is uncertain. The ends were cut back, 7 bases at V and 8 bases at J, with 13 bases in the middle. Germline V gives CDR1 SGHRS, CDR2 YFSETQ. This CDR3 is 12 amino acids long.

The V and J genes are TRBV6-1 and TRBJ1-6, with a possible D match to TRBD1 (6 bases). The length of the CDR3 is 15 residues. V was pared by 7 bases and J by 9 bases, with 19 bases between. CDR1 is MNHNS, CDR2 SASEGT, per germline. In nucleotides, the CDR3 is TGTGCCAGCATCAGGACAGAAACAAAGGGTTCACCCCTCCACTTT. It codes for CASIRTETKGSPLHF.

The count of this clonotype is one. V gene TRBV18 combines with J gene TRBJ1-2, with 9 bases fitting TRBD1. Germline V lookup: CDR1 KGHSH, CDR2 LQKENI. V shed 6 bases, J shed 4 bases, and the junction held 0 bases outside the gene matches. The CDR3 length is 12 residues. The CDR3 protein is CASSTGGYGYTF. CDR3 bases: TGTGCCAGCTCGACAGGGGGCTATGGCTACACCTTC.

V gene TRBV5-1 combines with J gene TRBJ2-6, with 7 nucleotides matching TRBD1. Germline CDR1 is SGHRS and CDR2 is YFSETQ. The CDR3 contains 16 residues. The V segment lost 3 bases and the J segment 3 bases; nucleotides outside the gene matches: 6. DNA for the CDR3: TGCGCCAGCAGCTCGGGACAGATGAATGGGGCCAACGTCCTGACTTTC. The encoded protein is CASSSGQMNGANVLTF.

The rearrangement links TRBV10-3 to TRBJ2-3, with 12 bases aligning to TRBD2. Germline trimming cut 10 bases from V and 1 base from J; bases unmatched to any gene: 3. The CDR3 contains 14 residues. CDR1 and CDR2 from the germline V gene are ENHRY and SYGVKD. The CDR3 nucleotides read TGTGCCACCAGACTAGCGGGGGGCACAGATACGCAGTATTTT. Protein product: CATRLAGGTDTQYF.

The rearrangement joins TRBV29-1 to TRBJ2-7, with 9 bases aligning to TRBD1. The germline V gene encodes CDR1 SQVTM and CDR2 ANQGSEA. V lost 6 bases and J lost 5; bases outside the gene matches: 5. The CDR3 loop spans 12 amino acids. CDR3 in amino acids: CSVGTGRDEQYF. The CDR3 region has the DNA TGCAGCGTGGGGACAGGGAGGGACGAGCAGTACTTC.

Here the CDR3 reads CATSVGTSGHYEQYF. CDR3 sequence (DNA): TGTGCCACCAGCGTTGGGACTAGCGGACACTACGAGCAGTACTTC. V gene TRBV24-1 combines with J gene TRBJ2-7, with 11 bases identical to TRBD2. Germline loops: CDR1 KGHDR, CDR2 SFDVKD. CDR3 length equals 15 residues. V lost 7 bases to trimming and J lost 3 bases; unmatched junction nucleotides: 7.

Points on this clonotype: Mismatch with germline at one junction end may stem from a read error. The chain is built from TRBV6-5 and TRBJ1-5; D ambiguous. This CDR3 region has 12 residues. Germline loops: CDR1 MNHEY, CDR2 SVGAGI. CDR3 loop: CASSDSGQPQHF. In DNA, the CDR3 is TGTGCCAGCAGTGACTCGGGGCAGCCCCAGCATTTT.

A few counts support this clonotype. This chain connects TRBV6-1 to TRBJ2-3, with a weak D call TRBD1 (7 bases). This CDR3 is built from 15 residues. V lost 4 bases and J lost 0, with 11 bases in between. The germline gives CDR1 MNHNS, CDR2 SASEGT. The CDR3: CASSATGTSTDTQYF. For the CDR3, the DNA is TGTGCCAGCAGTGCGACAGGGACTAGCACAGATACGCAGTATTTT.

This clonotype appeared a single time. The V call is TRBV12-3 or TRBV12-4, the J call TRBJ1-2; maybe TRBD1 (6 bases). CDR3 size: 15 residues. V shed 1 base and J shed 6 bases, with 15 bases lying between them. CDR3 region: CASSLGGGSQDGYTF. The CDR3 DNA is TGTGCCAGCAGTTTAGGGGGGGGCAGTCAAGATGGCTACACCTTC.